Following are 31 T cell receptor beta chains from one sample sequenced in a study of OX40 agonist ivuxolimab in advanced cancers. This table comes from immunoSEQ multiplex PCR, and its TCRdb copy is limited to in-frame clones, with some not included. The sample carries 43,000 or so clones, roughly 86% recorded once. Source: CD4+ or CD8+ T cells sorted from blood, taken in a trial of the OX40 agonist ivuxolimab. Every receptor here comes from an adult with an advanced solid tumor such as melanoma, head and neck, liver or kidney cancer.

The chain has TRBV6-1 and TRBJ1-6; D ambiguous. The length of the CDR3 is 14 residues. CDR1 is MNHNS, CDR2 SASEGT, per germline. The germline V and J ends were trimmed by 2 bases and 5 bases, with 7 bases remaining between them. The CDR3 sequence: CASSELNHNSPLHF. The CDR3, as DNA: TGTGCCAGCAGTGAACTCAATCATAATTCACCCCTCCACTTT.

V is TRBV6-5 and J is TRBJ2-5; D is perhaps TRBD1 (6 bases). CDR3 length: 14 amino acids. Germline CDR1 and CDR2: MNHEY and SVGAGI. Between the trimmed V and J ends, which lost 6 bases and 1 base, there was a span of 12 bases. The CDR3 bases are TGTGCCAGCAGCCGGGACACAGCCCAAGAGACCCAGTACTTC. As protein: CASSRDTAQETQYF.

This chain joins TRBV4-2 and TRBJ2-1, with D possibly being TRBD1 (5 bases). The CDR3 sequence is 15 residues long. Germline V lookup: CDR1 LGHNA, CDR2 YNFKEQ. V was cut by 4 bases and J by 5 bases, with 15 bases left in between. The CDR3 DNA reads as TGTGCCAGCAGCCCAGGAAAAGGGGAAGACAATGAGCAGTTCTTC. Amino acid sequence: CASSPGKGEDNEQFF.

V gene TRBV7-2 combines with J gene TRBJ2-1; 8 nucleotides align to TRBD2. J was trimmed by 3 bases and V by 4 bases; bases with no gene match: 8. The CDR3 extends over 16 amino acids. In germline, CDR1 is SGHTA, CDR2 FQGNSA. The CDR3 loop reads CASSSRVSGIYNEQFF. CDR3 DNA sequence: TGTGCCAGCAGCTCCAGGGTTAGCGGGATCTACAATGAGCAGTTCTTC.

V gene TRBV5-1 combines with J gene TRBJ2-7; D possibly corresponds to TRBD2 (6 bases). Per the germline V gene, CDR1 is SGHRS and CDR2 is YFSETQ. This CDR3 spans 14 amino acids. Between the trimmed V and J ends, which lost 1 base and 3 bases, there was a span of 11 bases. CDR3 residues: CASSLLQGGYEQYF. Written as DNA, the CDR3 is TGCGCCAGCAGCTTGCTCCAGGGAGGCTACGAGCAGTACTTC.

The chain joins TRBV7-2 to TRBJ1-2; no reliable D call. Trimming removed 1 base from V and 4 bases from J, with 13 bases in between. CDR3 length equals 15 residues. Looked up from germline, CDR1 is SGHTA and CDR2 is FQGNSA. CDR3 nucleotide sequence: TGTGCCAGCAGCTTAGGTCGGCAGGAACCCTATGGCTACACCTTC. Protein product: CASSLGRQEPYGYTF.

The chain joins TRBV9 to TRBJ1-4, with 7 bases lining up with TRBD1. CDR1 and CDR2 from the germline V gene are SGDLS and YYNGEE. The CDR3 consists of 19 residues. The V segment lost 0 bases and the J segment 0 bases; nucleotides outside the gene matches: 11. In DNA form, the CDR3 reads TGTGCCAGCAGCGTAGGGGCAGGGAGGGGGCTTGCAACTAATGAAAAACTGTTTTTT. Translating gives CASSVGAGRGLATNEKLFF. The full variable domain, rest sourced from reference TRBV9 and TRBJ1-4, is DSGVTQTPKHLITATGQRVTLRCSPRSGDLSVYWYQQSLDQGLQFLIQYYNGEERAKGNILERFSAQQFPDLHSELNLSSLELGDSALYFCASSVGAGRGLATNEKLFFGSGTQLSVL.

The chain employs TRBV5-6 and TRBJ2-2; TRBD1 matches at 8 bases. J was trimmed by 4 bases and V by 4 bases; bases with no gene match: 6. In germline, CDR1 is SGHDT, CDR2 YYEEEE. The CDR3 covers 15 residues. CDR3 nucleotides: TGTGCCAGCAGCACGTGGACAGGGCGCACCGGGGAGCTGTTTTTT. Translating gives CASSTWTGRTGELFF.

The chain recombines TRBV28 with TRBJ2-2, with 7 bases fitting TRBD2. Germline-derived CDR1 and CDR2 are MDHEN and SYDVKM. The CDR3 length is 15 residues. The V gene end was trimmed by 7 bases and the J gene end by 5 bases; junction bases not matched to a gene: 10. The CDR3, as DNA: TGTGCCAGCATACGAGGGAGGGGTTTAACCGGGGAGCTGTTTTTT. Its translation: CASIRGRGLTGELFF.

The chain is built from TRBV5-8 and TRBJ1-5; D not certain. Deletions cut 0 bases from V and 4 bases from J, with 11 bases between. Germline V CDR1 and CDR2: SGHTS, YDEGEE. The CDR3 covers 15 residues. CDR3 in amino acids: CASSLEGGKNQPQHF. The DNA of the CDR3 is TGTGCCAGCAGCTTGGAGGGTGGGAAGAATCAGCCCCAGCATTTT. The complete variable domain, with remaining parts taken from reference TRBV5-8 and TRBJ1-5, reads EAGVTQSPTHLIKTRGQQATLRCSPISGHTSVYWYQQALGLGLQFLLWYDEGEERNRGNFPPRFSGRQFPNYSSELNVNALELEDSALYLCASSLEGGKNQPQHFGDGTRLSIL.

About this clone: The sample carries other DNA sequences with the same CDR3. This chain connects TRBV19 to TRBJ2-7; 10 positions match TRBD2. This CDR3 is 15 amino acids long. V lost 9 bases and J lost 0; bases outside the gene matches: 8. Germline V gives CDR1 LNHDA, CDR2 SQIVND (reference sequence). DNA for the CDR3: TGTGCCAGCGGGGATCCTAGCGGGAGCTCCTACGAGCAGTACTTC. Residues: CASGDPSGSSYEQYF.

The chain employs TRBV27 and TRBJ2-1, with 8 bases aligning to TRBD2. The CDR3 is 16 residues long. Unmatched junction bases numbered 15, after V lost 5 bases and J lost 9 bases. CDR1 MNHEY and CDR2 SMNVEV come from the germline V gene (reference sequence). The CDR3 DNA reads as TGTGCCAGCAGTCCCCCTACCGGGAGGGCCTATGGTGAGCAGTTCTTC. This gives the protein CASSPPTGRAYGEQFF.

This chain joins TRBV19 and TRBJ2-7; 8 bases match TRBD1. The CDR3 sequence is 15 residues long. Germline CDR1 and CDR2: LNHDA and SQIVND (reference sequence). J lost 1 base, V lost 5 bases, and 7 bases had no gene match. CDR3 sequence (DNA): TGTGCCAGTAGTTCCGGACAGGGCTCATCCTACGAGCAGTACTTC. Translation: CASSSGQGSSYEQYF.

The chain employs TRBV7-2 and TRBJ2-3; TRBD2 matches 11 bases. The CDR3 sequence is 17 residues long. The germline gives CDR1 SGHTA, CDR2 FQGNSA. With 0 bases clipped from V and 4 bases from J, the junction kept 6 bases outside the gene matches. The CDR3 DNA reads as TGTGCCAGCAGCTTAGCCCCCGGGACTAGCGGTTCAGATACGCAGTATTTT. It encodes CASSLAPGTSGSDTQYF. Complete variable domain (other parts from reference TRBV7-2 and TRBJ2-3): GAGVSQSPSNKVTEKGKDVELRCDPISGHTALYWYRQSLGQGLEFLIYFQGNSAPDKSGLPSDRFSAERTGGSVSTLTIQRTQQEDSAVYLCASSLAPGTSGSDTQYFGPGTRLTVL.

V and J are TRBV21-1 and TRBJ2-7; the table gives TRBD1 as D, unverified against the DNA. TRBV21-1 is a pseudogene. The CDR3 covers 15 residues. CDR3: CASRSRDRVSYEQYF. CDR3 sequence (DNA): TGTGCCAGCAGGAGCCGGGACAGGGTTTCCTACGAGCAGTACTTC.

J is TRBJ2-7 and V is TRBV28; no firm D call. From germline, CDR1 is MDHEN and CDR2 SYDVKM. Trimming left V 4 bases short and J 2 bases short, with 12 bases between. The CDR3 totals 14 residues. Here the CDR3 DNA reads TGTGCCAGCAGTTCCCCTTCTGGGGCCTACGAGCAGTACTTC. Amino acids: CASSSPSGAYEQYF.

The genes are TRBV5-6 and TRBJ2-1; 8 bases fit TRBD2. V shed 4 bases and J 7 bases; nucleotides not matched to a gene: 7. Per the germline V gene, CDR1 is SGHDT and CDR2 is YYEEEE. This CDR3 is 14 amino acids long. The CDR3 loop is CASSLGLVTNEQFF. The CDR3 coding sequence is TGTGCCAGCAGCCTGGGACTAGTTACGAATGAGCAGTTCTTC.

The chain combines TRBV7-2 with TRBJ1-1; no definite D call. The CDR3 has 13 residues. V gave up 5 bases and J gave up 9 bases, with 16 bases separating them. Germline CDR1 SGHTA, CDR2 FQGNSA. The CDR3 coding sequence is TGTGCCAGCAGCCCCAGGACGACAAAAAAAGCTTTCTTT. Protein sequence: CASSPRTTKKAFF.

In this sample, this clone turned up a few times. V usage is TRBV19 and J usage is TRBJ2-7; 10 bases fit TRBD1. CDR1 is LNHDA and CDR2 is SQIVND in the germline V gene (reference sequence). The ends lost 11 bases at V and 2 bases at J; junction bases unmatched: 0. CDR3 size: 11 residues. CDR3: CAGTGAYEQYF. CDR3 sequence (DNA): TGTGCCGGGACAGGGGCCTACGAGCAGTACTTC.

The chain is built from TRBV30 and TRBJ2-7; D unclear. The CDR3 extends over 11 amino acids. With 1 base removed from V and 2 bases from J, the gap between germline ends came to 3 bases. Germline V gene lookup returns CDR1 GTSNPN and CDR2 SVGIG (reference sequence). Here the CDR3 reads CAWSAPYEQYF. The CDR3 nucleotides read TGTGCCTGGAGTGCCCCCTACGAGCAGTACTTC.

The chain links TRBV7-2 to TRBJ2-5; 11 bases are shared with TRBD2. Germline V lookup: CDR1 SGHTA, CDR2 FQGNSA. The CDR3 loop spans 17 amino acids. Trimming cost V 2 bases and J 5 bases; bases outside gene matches: 10. The CDR3 sequence is CASSLWRLAGGMETQYF. Here the CDR3 DNA reads TGTGCCAGCAGCTTATGGCGGCTAGCGGGAGGAATGGAGACCCAGTACTTC.

The CDR3 DNA is TGTGCCACCAGCGGGGGACGGAGCTATGGCTACACCTTC. Its protein product is CATSGGRSYGYTF. This chain uses TRBV15 with TRBJ1-2; D might be TRBD1 (5 bases). Germline assignment: CDR1 LNHNV and CDR2 YYDKDF (reference sequence). The CDR3 contains 13 residues. The germline V and J ends were trimmed by 5 bases and 4 bases, with 11 bases remaining between them.

This clone has just a few counts. V is TRBV6-5 and J is TRBJ1-5; no clear D. Germline lookup yields CDR1 MNHEY and CDR2 SVGAGI. The V gene lost 8 bases and the J gene lost 4 bases, with 12 bases spanning the gap. This CDR3 is built from 13 residues. This CDR3 reads CASRESLNQPQHF. In nucleotides, the CDR3 is TGTGCCAGCCGGGAGAGCTTAAATCAGCCCCAGCATTTT.

This sequence joins TRBV28 and TRBJ2-1, with D perhaps TRBD2 (7 bases). Trimming took 10 bases from V and 0 from J, leaving 16 bases between them. CDR1 is MDHEN and CDR2 is SYDVKM in the germline V gene. The CDR3 totals 15 residues. The DNA for the CDR3 is TGTGCCACACTGGCGGGGGCGAGCTCCTACAATGAGCAGTTCTTC. It translates to CATLAGASSYNEQFF.

This sequence joins TRBV6-5 and TRBJ1-2, with 10 bases lining up with TRBD1. This CDR3 spans 14 amino acids. Germline loops: CDR1 MNHEY, CDR2 SVGAGI. Trimming cost V 7 bases and J 7 bases; bases outside gene matches: 9. CDR3 sequence: CASKTTGGYLGYTF. In nucleotides, the CDR3 is TGTGCCAGCAAAACGACAGGGGGCTATCTTGGCTACACCTTC.

The rearrangement joins TRBV7-3 to TRBJ2-6, with D perhaps matching TRBD2 (6 bases). Per the germline V gene, CDR1 is SGHTA and CDR2 is FQGTGA. There are 19 residues in the CDR3. V was cut by 5 bases and J by 0 bases, with 20 bases left in between. CDR3 sequence (DNA): TGTGCCAGCAGCCCAGTCGGCTGGGGGAGGAACTCTGGGGCCAACGTCCTGACTTTC. It is translated as CASSPVGWGRNSGANVLTF. The complete variable domain, with remaining parts taken from reference TRBV7-3 and TRBJ2-6, reads GAGVSQTPSNKVTEKGKYVELRCDPISGHTALYWYRQSLGQGPEFLIYFQGTGAADDSGLPNDRFFAVRPEGSVSTLKIQRTERGDSAVYLCASSPVGWGRNSGANVLTFGAGSRLTVL.

The chain employs TRBV9 and TRBJ1-2, with D perhaps TRBD1 (6 bases). This CDR3 is 14 amino acids long. The V end lost 6 bases, the J end lost 1 base, and 13 bases lay between the germline ends. Germline V gene lookup returns CDR1 SGDLS and CDR2 YYNGEE. The CDR3, as DNA: TGTGCCAGCAACATAGGGGGATTTAACTATGGCTACACCTTC. Translated, it gives CASNIGGFNYGYTF. The variable domain in full, completed from reference TRBV9 and TRBJ1-2, reads DSGVTQTPKHLITATGQRVTLRCSPRSGDLSVYWYQQSLDQGLQFLIQYYNGEERAKGNILERFSAQQFPDLHSELNLSSLELGDSALYFCASNIGGFNYGYTFGSGTRLTVV.

V and J are TRBV7-8 and TRBJ2-2; tentatively, D is TRBD2 (7 bases). Trimming cost V 5 bases and J 1 base, with 11 bases left between them. The germline CDR1 and CDR2 sequences are SGHVS and FQNEAQ. CDR3 size: 15 residues. CDR3 sequence reads: CASSGGGRNTGELFF. The CDR3 DNA follows: TGTGCCAGCAGCGGGGGCGGGAGGAACACCGGGGAGCTGTTTTTT.

The rearrangement links TRBV11-2 to TRBJ2-1; the match to TRBD2 covers 12 bases. Germline V gene lookup returns CDR1 SGHAT and CDR2 FQNNGV. Trimming removed 2 bases from V and 10 bases from J; junction bases left unmatched: 9. This CDR3 spans 16 amino acids. CDR3 nucleotides: TGTGCCAGCAGCTTACTAGCGGGAGGGTCTACATGGGAGCAGTTCTTC. Encoded protein: CASSLLAGGSTWEQFF.

DNA of the CDR3: TGTGCCAGCTCACCAGAGGCAGCCGACTCCTACGAGCAGTACTTC. Amino acids: CASSPEAADSYEQYF. The chain has TRBV18 and TRBJ2-7, with unresolved D. The germline V and J ends were trimmed by 2 bases and 0 bases, with 11 bases remaining between them. The CDR3 runs to 15 residues. CDR1 KGHSH and CDR2 LQKENI come from the germline V gene.

The rearrangement uses TRBV6-6 and TRBJ1-4, with D possibly matching TRBD1 (5 bases). Deletions cut 5 bases from V and 4 bases from J, with 14 bases between. Germline assignment: CDR1 MNHNY and CDR2 SVGAGI (reference sequence). This CDR3 is 15 amino acids long. The CDR3, as DNA: TGTGCCAGCAGTAGGGATCGGGGCCTTAATGAAAAACTGTTTTTT. It translates to CASSRDRGLNEKLFF.